The present TCR beta chain was sequenced within a study of blood T cell repertoires in COVID-19 (TCRdb year 2020). For context, the study as a whole: Samples from collaborators originated in the United States, Italy and Spain and spanned both the acute and convalescent phases of COVID-19. A de-identified subject ID, COVID-19 status, age in years and sex were almost always included in the sample metadata. Where available, HLA class I and class II types were taken from metadata supplied by the sample provider and were not determined by assay-based typing. The material from the prospective study consisted of cDNA or gDNA derived from T cells, B-cell-depleted T cells, or PBMCs. Samples came from the ongoing ImmuneRACE study (first 160 participants) plus 1,254 subjects from 6 global collaborators. A freely available public database, intended as a resource for researchers studying the immune response to SARS-CoV-2, is where the repertoires were released. Subjects who had been exposed to COVID-19, were actively infected with it, or had recovered from it provided the deeply sampled blood TCRbeta repertoires that made up the dataset. Summary of the overall study and its limitations: The quantity of clinical and demographic metadata differed by source and by participant and was supplied without curation.

There are a few counts of this clone. There is no known antigen for this receptor. No base-level quality is on record; no much larger clone is a single base apart. CDR1 KGHDR and CDR2 SFDVKD are derived from the germline V gene. V drops 7 bases and J drops 0 bases, leaving 9 bases in between. Its CDR3 holds 14 amino acids, cysteine through phenylalanine. The sequence is cut down to CDR3 DNA, 42 bases in frame from base 1. Each collaborating institution followed its own protocols to collect whole blood in K2EDTA tubes. Collaborator samples were shipped for TCRbeta analysis as frozen whole blood, isolated PBMCs, or DNA extracted from either sample type. TCRbeta CDR3 regions were amplified from genomic DNA using the immunoSEQ Assay, a bias-controlled multiplex PCR. Per the authors' processing: Nucleated cell counts per sample were estimated from amplification of reference gene primers within the assay. To quantify the absolute abundance of each unique TCRbeta CDR3 rearrangement, sequence reads were collapsed and filtered. For each sample, productive Simpson clonality was calculated by taking the square root of Simpson's diversity index across productive rearrangements. TCRdb limited this immuneACCESS table to in-frame rearrangements with V and J called. A share of clones is missing; checked studies link under half to unresolved V genes, and the rest is unexplained. The DNA gave D and trimming, while V, J and clone size come from that table. This sample has over 150,000 clones in its table, and around 82% of those were observed once. Together, the top ten hold roughly a tenth of the sample.

The clonotype originates from a woman aged 80 or over with active or convalescent COVID-19. Input material: peripheral blood. This sequence uses TRBV24-1 and TRBJ1-3; TRBD1 is perhaps the D gene, given 6 matching bases. This receptor carries the CDR3 CATSRDTSGNTIYF. The sequenced DNA is TGTGCCACCAGCCGGGACACCTCTGGAAACACCATATATTTT.